This TCR beta chain comes out of a study of regulatory T cells in long-lasting Graves disease. Overall study findings and caveats: Accuracy could have been hurt by small sample size.

Concerning this clonotype itself: Its specificity is not known. This may come from a read error, since a much larger clone is one base off.

Germline loops: CDR1 SGHNT, CDR2 YENEEA. Trimming removed 5 bases from V and 9 bases from J; junction bases left unmatched: 9. This CDR3 comprises 16 residues. TCR beta libraries were built with iRepertoire HTBI primers and Arm-PCR of CDR3 regions. TCRdb fed the multiplex PCR reads into MiXCR, producing one record per CDR3 protein. Counted here are about 460,000 distinct CDR3 sequences, 14% occurring once; the ten biggest clones make up around a sixth. Time point: newly diagnosed GD, antithyroid drugs for less than 3 months. Researchers made the TCR library from RNA that was extracted from PBMCs. These data were also reused for a study on T cells in Graves' hyperthyroidism and ophthalmopathy.

The sequence derives from a woman in her 50s with Graves disease. The specimen was peripheral blood mononuclear cells (PBMCs), collected at new diagnosis, from a patient treated with antithyroid drugs. The J gene is TRBJ2-1, the V gene TRBV11-3; 14 nucleotides align to TRBD2. CDR3: CASSQAGLAGVLEQFF. The CDR3, as DNA: TGTGCCAGCAGCCAAGCGGGACTAGCGGGAGTACTTGAGCAGTTCTTC.